This entry lists 6 T cell receptor beta chains sequenced from one sample in a study of CD8 T cells in ankylosing spondylitis. Study results and limitations: Ankylosing spondylitis blood seemed to carry a telltale TCR beta motif made of seven or eight highly homologous variants.

Their target antigens are unknown. MiXCR, run by TCRdb on the 5' RACE reads, gives a single entry per CDR3 protein. The table records roughly 400,000 distinct CDR3 sequences, about a fifth of them present only once. Sequencing was done on a sample of blood, either unsorted or a sorted T cell fraction (not recorded which). The receptors originated from a male donor with ankylosing spondylitis.

This chain links TRBV7-2 with TRBJ2-5; D remains unclear. CDR3 size: 13 residues. CDR1 is SGHTA, CDR2 FQGNSA, per germline. V was pared by 4 bases and J by 7 bases, with 13 bases between. The CDR3 protein is CASSSGPMLTQYF. In nucleotides, the CDR3 is TGTGCCAGCAGCTCCGGACCGATGCTGACCCAGTACTTC.

Many counts were recorded for this clonotype. J is TRBJ2-2 and V is TRBV12-3 or TRBV12-4; 9 nucleotides align to TRBD2. The V gene end was trimmed by 7 bases and the J gene end by 3 bases; junction bases not matched to a gene: 3. The CDR3 loop spans 14 amino acids. The CDR3 reads CASKLAGDTGELFF. The CDR3 DNA is TGTGCCAGCAAGTTAGCGGGGGACACCGGGGAGCTGTTTTTT.

V usage is TRBV18 and J usage is TRBJ2-7, with a possible D match to TRBD2 (6 bases). V was cut by 3 bases and J by 7 bases, with 16 bases left in between. Germline V lookup: CDR1 KGHSH, CDR2 LQKENI. The CDR3 loop spans 14 amino acids. The chain's CDR3 is CASSPGLEPGEQYF. CDR3 coding DNA: TGTGCCAGCTCACCGGGACTTGAGCCGGGAGAGCAGTACTTC.

Points on this clonotype: A read error may explain this, as a much larger clone is one base away. The gene calls are TRBV6-2 or TRBV6-3 and TRBJ2-2; D might be TRBD1 (6 bases). The CDR3 totals 16 residues. Germline V gene data show CDR1 as MNHEY and CDR2 as SVGEGT. Trimming stripped 5 bases from V and 1 base from J, with 14 bases between. DNA for the CDR3: TGTGCCAGCAGTCTCCGGGACACCCAGAACACCGGGGAGCTGTTTTTT. It codes for CASSLRDTQNTGELFF.

V and J are TRBV20-1 and TRBJ2-2; D may be TRBD2 (5 bases). The V gene lost 0 bases and the J gene lost 6 bases, with 11 bases spanning the gap. This CDR3 contains 14 residues. In germline, CDR1 is DFQATT, CDR2 SNEGSKA (reference sequence). CDR3 in amino acids: CSARDRGFPGELFF. The DNA of the CDR3 is TGCAGTGCTAGAGATCGGGGTTTCCCCGGGGAGCTGTTTTTT.

The chain uses TRBV28 and TRBJ1-5, with D perhaps matching TRBD1 (5 bases). Per the germline V gene, CDR1 is MDHEN and CDR2 is SYDVKM. V lost 4 bases to trimming and J lost 7 bases, with 23 bases between them. The length of the CDR3 is 17 residues. The CDR3 nucleotides read TGTGCCAGCAGTTCCCCGGGCGGGACCGCCCAGGGCCAGCCCCAGCATTTT. Its translation is CASSSPGGTAQGQPQHF.